These T cell receptor beta chains were read from a single sample in a study of tumor-infiltrating lymphocytes in primary liver carcinoma. TCRdb ran MiXCR on the multiplex PCR reads and lists one entry per CDR3 protein. The sample includes approximately 330,000 distinct CDR3 sequences, roughly two thirds of them seen just once. The sequenced sample consisted of peripheral blood. Source of these receptors: a man aged 35 to 55 with primary liver carcinoma and hepatitis B virus infection. Each CDR3 is given with its conserved first and last residue. Each record gives: V gene, D gene, CDR3 protein. D genes are given only for firm matches.

TRBV6-5	-	CVNSPRLQVVMNTEAFF
TRBV12-3/TRBV12-4	-	CASSFRGAGIEKLFF
TRBV5-1	TRBD1	CASSLEDRGWNEQFF
TRBV11-2	-	CASSLGLAQEIQYF
TRBV10-3	TRBD2	CAISSLAGNEQFF
TRBV11-2	TRBD1	CANSTGTGGYWYF
TRBV6-5	-	CASSWDSRSYNSPLHF
TRBV10-3	-	CAISGGWTNTEAFF
TRBV10-2	-	CASKVEPGPRNEQYF
TRBV11-2	-	CANSLDTTANEQFF
TRBV11-2	-	CASSSPGTQYDQYF
TRBV14	-	CASSQIGGRFNTEAFF
TRBV11-3	TRBD2	CASGPGLAEIQYF
TRBV7-8	-	CASILVPRGTSYNEQFF
TRBV7-9	-	CASSSVISNTEAFF
TRBV11-1	-	CANSLAAEAICDYTF
TRBV12-3/TRBV12-4	-	CASRGRHSPLHF
TRBV12-3/TRBV12-4	TRBD1	CASSPVTGAGEQYF
TRBV6-5	TRBD2	CASRAGLAYTYEQYF
TRBV10-3	TRBD2	CAISASTGGSKNEQFF
TRBV6-6	-	CASSGPQGYSNQPQHF
TRBV5-5	-	CASSLSQGGNQPQHF
TRBV11-2	-	CASSIDSGPQYF
TRBV4-2	-	CASSQEATIGIREQYF
TRBV6-1	-	CASSDMGSYYEQYF
TRBV10-3	-	CVISESYNEQFF
TRBV7-9	-	CASSPKSHEELFF
TRBV5-1	-	CASRTQHGTNEKLFF
TRBV7-8	TRBD2	CASSLRRTGGVKNIQYF
TRBV11-3	TRBD2	CASSPGLLAVDMSEQFF
TRBV4-3	-	CASSYRTATLNEQFF
TRBV27	-	CASSYSSSLETQYF
TRBV28	-	CASSLTDGSGKLFF
TRBV11-2	-	CAGSISGSHNEQFF
TRBV6-1	TRBD1	CASSVQQGDQPQHF
TRBV4-3	-	CASSQDPGGPDTQYF